What follows describes a single TCR beta chain. In its sample, this clonotype was seen a few times. Its antigen remains undetermined. No much larger clone exists at a distance of one base, and base qualities are not known. The instrument given in TCRdb is Illumina HiSeq 1500. TCRdb reran the public reads through fastp at Q25 and MiXCR, keeping productive beta chains. Rows are combined by CDR3 protein, so each entry shows the most common genes and DNA. Counted in this sample were some 97,000 distinct CDR3 sequences; about a quarter of them appeared once. The ten largest clonotypes hold about 39% of the sample. The sample is drawn from a study of T cell repertoires in cytomegalovirus infection (dated by TCRdb to between 2019 and 2020). Context from the whole study: Because public TCR beta signatures pointed to carriage of CMV infection together with the matching HLA type, the HLA type of each donor mattered for the analysis. Broader findings and caveats from the paper: The ex vivo response was dominated by HLA-C-restricted CMV-specific TCR beta clonotypes, which also provided the single most frequent clonotype in two of eight donors. In both this cohort and an independent cohort of several hundred donors, the cumulative frequency of public TCR beta family members distinguished carriers of CMV infection plus the relevant HLA type.

Including cysteine and phenylalanine, the CDR3 has 12 amino acids. Only the CDR3 part of the read is kept: 36 bases, read in frame from the first base. V loses 5 bases of germline sequence and J loses 2 bases, and the interval between the two ends is 7 bases. CDR1 and CDR2 are drawn from the germline V gene: SGHRS, YFSETQ. The specimen sequenced was CD8+ T cells from PBMCs. This TCR derives from a human donor in good health (CMV status not recorded). Some clones in this sample may be carry-over from other donors' samples. The chain links TRBV5-1 with TRBJ1-1; there is no confident call for the D gene. The DNA sequence is given as TGCGCCAGCAGATACAGTAACACTGAAGCTTTCTTT. It translates to CASRYSNTEAFF.